The 16 T cell receptor beta chains below come from one sample, sequenced in a study of control samples from healthy donors and cancer patients. Using immunoSEQ multiplex PCR, the repertoire was profiled, and TCRdb retains in-frame clones only, with some absent. The sample yields approximately 100,000 clones, roughly 91% seen once. Sequenced input: blood. The receptor set was obtained from a woman aged 45 to 65 in good health.

The chain uses TRBV6-5 and TRBJ2-7; D gene uncertain. Germline V gene data show CDR1 as MNHEY and CDR2 as SVGAGI. V gave up 6 bases and J gave up 3 bases, with 9 bases separating them. This CDR3 comprises 12 residues. The CDR3 bases are TGTGCCAGCAGCGTGACCTTCTACGAGCAGTACGTC. This translates into CASSVTFYEQYV.

The chain is built from TRBV9 and TRBJ2-1; TRBD2 matches 12 bases. CDR1 SGDLS and CDR2 YYNGEE come from the germline V gene. The CDR3 is 16 amino acids. The V and J ends lost 4 bases and 5 bases, in that order; junction bases with no gene match: 7. The chain's CDR3 is CASSLAGGWSDNEQFF. CDR3 sequence (DNA): TGTGCCAGCAGCCTAGCGGGAGGGTGGTCGGACAATGAGCAGTTCTTC. The whole variable domain, filled in from reference TRBV9 and TRBJ2-1, reads DSGVTQTPKHLITATGQRVTLRCSPRSGDLSVYWYQQSLDQGLQFLIQYYNGEERAKGNILERFSAQQFPDLHSELNLSSLELGDSALYFCASSLAGGWSDNEQFFGPGTRLTVL.

The rearrangement joins TRBV4-1 to TRBJ2-3; D gene unclear. The CDR3 is 19 amino acids. Germline V gene data show CDR1 as MGHRA and CDR2 as YSYEKL. Trimming left V 0 bases short and J 0 bases short, with 19 bases between. The CDR3 DNA reads TGCGCCAGCAGCCAAGACGTCCAGGCCCCAGTTCCAAGCACAGATACGCAGTATTTT. Its translation: CASSQDVQAPVPSTDTQYF.

The chain is built from TRBV6-6 and TRBJ1-2; D unresolved. Germline V gene sequence: CDR1 MNHNY, CDR2 SVGAGI (reference sequence). The V end was cut by 6 bases, the J end by 0 bases, with 8 bases between. This CDR3 has 13 amino acids. The CDR3 nucleotides are TGTGCCAGCAGCCCCCCTACTAACTATGGCTACACCTTC. It specifies CASSPPTNYGYTF.

The gene calls are TRBV5-1 and TRBJ1-2; TRBD1 matches 7 bases. J gave up 1 base and V 4 bases, and 10 bases lay outside the gene matches. Germline values: CDR1 SGHRS, CDR2 YFSETQ. This CDR3 has 16 amino acids. CDR3 in DNA: TGCGCCAGCAGCGGAGGGACAGCGGAGAATAACTATGGCTACACCTTC. This translates into CASSGGTAENNYGYTF.

The gene calls are TRBV30 and TRBJ2-7; D ambiguous. The CDR3 has 14 residues. Germline V CDR1 and CDR2: GTSNPN, SVGIG (reference sequence). V shed 1 base and J shed 1 base, with 11 bases lying between them. This chain's CDR3 is CAWSAMFGSYEQYF. The CDR3 DNA follows: TGTGCCTGGAGTGCAATGTTCGGGTCCTACGAGCAGTACTTC.

The rearrangement uses TRBV19 and TRBJ1-5, with a possible D match to TRBD1 (5 bases). Trimming removed 4 bases at V and 4 bases at J, with 14 bases between. CDR3 length equals 15 residues. Per germline, CDR1 LNHDA and CDR2 SQIVND (reference sequence). This CDR3 reads CASSNSIGGNQPQHF. As DNA, the CDR3 is TGTGCCAGTAGTAACTCGATCGGGGGTAATCAGCCCCAGCATTTT. The variable domain in full, with the rest retrieved from reference TRBV19 and TRBJ1-5, is DGGITQSPKYLFRKEGQNVTLSCEQNLNHDAMYWYRQDPGQGLRLIYYSQIVNDFQKGDIAEGYSVSREKKESFPLTVTSAQKNPTAFYLCASSNSIGGNQPQHFGDGTRLSIL.

The V call is TRBV6-5, the J call TRBJ1-5; TRBD1 matches 12 bases. Losses at the gene ends were 5 bases for V and 4 bases for J; bases not matched to a gene: 3. The CDR3 consists of 15 residues. In germline, CDR1 is MNHEY, CDR2 SVGAGI. CDR3 in amino acids: CASSPGQGANQPQHF. CDR3 coding DNA: TGTGCCAGCAGTCCGGGACAGGGGGCGAATCAGCCCCAGCATTTT.

The chain joins TRBV29-1 to TRBJ2-2; 8 nucleotides agree with TRBD2. V lost 2 bases, J lost 4 bases, and 3 bases stayed unmatched. CDR1 and CDR2 from the germline V gene are SQVTM and ANQGSEA. This CDR3 spans 14 amino acids. Written as DNA, the CDR3 is TGCAGCGTTGAACGGGAGGGCCGCACCGGGGAGCTGTTTTTT. It is translated as CSVEREGRTGELFF.

V usage is TRBV28 and J usage is TRBJ1-2; no reliable D call. CDR1 is MDHEN and CDR2 is SYDVKM in the germline V gene. The CDR3 spans 14 residues. The V end lost 1 base, the J end lost 4 bases, and 10 bases lay between the germline ends. The CDR3 reads CASSLLRPGYGYTF. The DNA for the CDR3 is TGTGCCAGCAGTTTATTACGACCCGGCTATGGCTACACCTTC.

This chain uses TRBV5-4 with TRBJ2-7; D unclear. CDR1 SGHNT and CDR2 YYREEE come from the germline V gene (reference sequence). V was pared by 7 bases and J by 1 base, with 12 bases between. This CDR3 is built from 13 residues. In DNA form, the CDR3 reads TGTGCCAGCCTAGAATGGATTTCCTACGAGCAGTACGTC. This encodes CASLEWISYEQYV.

The chain is built from TRBV27 and TRBJ2-3; the D gene could be TRBD1 or TRBD2 (5 bases each). V was pared by 5 bases and J by 0 bases, with 12 bases between. This CDR3 is 15 amino acids long. Per the germline V gene, CDR1 is MNHEY and CDR2 is SMNVEV (reference sequence). CDR3 amino acids: CASSPLGTSTDTQYF. As DNA, the CDR3 is TGTGCCAGCAGTCCCCTAGGGACCAGCACAGATACGCAGTATTTT.

The chain couples TRBV2 to TRBJ1-5; the D gene is possibly TRBD1 (5 bases). This CDR3 contains 15 residues. Germline assignment: CDR1 SNHLY and CDR2 FYNNEI. Trimming left V 6 bases short and J 5 bases short, with 17 bases between. CDR3: CASRTRESTHQPQHF. CDR3 bases: TGTGCCAGCAGGACCAGGGAGAGTACCCATCAGCCCCAGCATTTT.

This sequence joins TRBV19 and TRBJ2-2; TRBD2 aligns across 9 bases. After removal of 4 bases from V and 0 bases from J, the junction contained 6 bases not matched to a gene. CDR3 length: 17 amino acids. Germline CDR1 and CDR2: LNHDA and SQIVND (reference sequence). The CDR3 nucleotides read TGTGCCAGTAGTACCCCGACTAGCGGTTCGAACACCGGGGAGCTGTTTTTT. This translates into CASSTPTSGSNTGELFF.

This clone was picked up one time. This chain uses TRBV6-2 or TRBV6-3 with TRBJ2-5; 7 bases align to TRBD1. This CDR3 has 15 residues. Losses at the gene ends were 2 bases for V and 7 bases for J; bases not matched to a gene: 10. CDR1 and CDR2 from the germline V gene are MNHEY and SVGEGT. This CDR3 reads CASSYRAGGLGTQYF. CDR3 coding DNA: TGTGCCAGCAGTTACCGCGCAGGGGGTCTCGGGACCCAGTACTTC.

The chain has TRBV7-8 and TRBJ1-4; possibly TRBD1 for D (5 bases). V lost 2 bases and J 4 bases, leaving 8 bases between the germline ends. This CDR3 has 14 amino acids. Germline assignment: CDR1 SGHVS and CDR2 FQNEAQ. Written as DNA, the CDR3 is TGTGCCAGCAGCTTATGGGGGGGTAATGAAAAACTGTTTTTT. It is translated as CASSLWGGNEKLFF.